The 9 T cell receptor beta chains reported below all come from one sample, sequenced in a study of CD8+ T cells in alopecia areata (dated by TCRdb to about 2018). Receptor libraries were prepared by the immunoSEQ multiplex PCR assay. RNA was extracted from all samples and reverse transcribed into cDNA as template for TCR sequencing. TCRdb holds this immuneACCESS table with in-frame rearrangements only. Some clones are missing; in checked studies, unresolved V genes explain under half, and the rest has no known cause. The sample profile shows hundreds of thousands of clones; roughly two thirds of them were found once. Around 1.2% of the sample belongs to the ten largest clones. This sample's time point label indicates: baseline before oral tofacitinib. Sequences were derived from CD4+ T cells sorted from blood, sampled at week 0. The receptors originated from a human donor with alopecia areata.

A few counts support this clone. The V gene is TRBV29-1, the J gene TRBJ2-5; 10 bases map to TRBD2. The CDR3 runs 14 residues. The junction had 4 bases not matched to a gene; V was cut back by 6 bases and J by 0 bases. The germline V gene encodes CDR1 SQVTM and CDR2 ANQGSEA. The CDR3 protein is CSVFSGGHQETQYF. CDR3 in DNA: TGCAGCGTCTTTAGCGGGGGGCACCAAGAGACCCAGTACTTC.

The genes are TRBV6-6 and TRBJ2-5; 7 bases match TRBD1. There are 14 residues in the CDR3. The V gene's germline CDR1 is MNHNY and CDR2 SVGAGI (reference sequence). The trim removed 6 bases at V and 2 bases at J, leaving 6 bases unmatched. Here the CDR3 reads CASSPGTDQETQYF. The CDR3 DNA is TGTGCCAGCAGCCCGGGGACAGATCAAGAGACCCAGTACTTC.

Comments on this clone: Other DNA sequences from this sample encode an identical CDR3 as well. The rearrangement links TRBV27 to TRBJ1-2; 7 bases agree with TRBD1. Trimming took 2 bases from V and 4 from J; bases not matched to a gene: 1. Germline loops: CDR1 MNHEY, CDR2 SMNVEV (reference sequence). This CDR3 is built from 13 residues. CDR3 sequence (DNA): TGTGCCAGCAGTTTAGCAGGGGGCTATGGCTACACCTTC. Amino acids: CASSLAGGYGYTF.

This clone came up a few times. The genes are TRBV4-3 and TRBJ2-1; perhaps TRBD2 as D (5 bases). V shed 4 bases and J shed 3 bases, with 7 bases lying between them. Germline V gene sequence: CDR1 LGHNA, CDR2 YSLEER. This CDR3 is 13 amino acids long. The CDR3 protein is CASSLEGYNEQFF. In DNA, the CDR3 is TGCGCCAGCAGCCTCGAGGGCTACAATGAGCAGTTCTTC.

This clone was seen a few times. In the same sample, other DNA sequences code for this CDR3. The V and J genes are TRBV30 and TRBJ1-5; 10 positions agree with TRBD1. The ends lost 0 bases at V and 4 bases at J; junction bases unmatched: 0. CDR3 size: 14 residues. From germline, CDR1 is GTSNPN and CDR2 SVGIG (reference sequence). The CDR3 protein is CAWSVGQGNQPQHF. For the CDR3, the DNA is TGTGCCTGGAGTGTGGGACAGGGGAATCAGCCCCAGCATTTT. The full variable domain, rest sourced from reference TRBV30 and TRBJ1-5, is SQTIHQWPATLVQPVGSPLSLECTVEGTSNPNLYWYRQAAGRGLQLLFYSVGIGQISSEVPQNLSASRPQDRQFILSSKKLLLSDSGFYLCAWSVGQGNQPQHFGDGTRLSIL.

This rearrangement joins TRBV29-1 to TRBJ2-7; the match to TRBD2 covers 7 bases. The CDR3 extends over 12 amino acids. The V segment lost 6 bases and the J segment 3 bases; nucleotides outside the gene matches: 5. Germline assignment: CDR1 SQVTM and CDR2 ANQGSEA. This chain's CDR3 is CSVSGANYEQYF. Written as DNA, the CDR3 is TGCAGCGTCAGCGGGGCCAACTACGAGCAGTACTTC.

The J gene is TRBJ2-2, the V gene TRBV4-1; D may be TRBD2 (5 bases). CDR1 MGHRA and CDR2 YSYEKL come from the germline V gene. CDR3 size: 16 residues. V was shortened by 3 bases and J by 6 bases, with 17 bases between the two germline ends. This chain's CDR3 is CASSQGPRRGAGELFF. The CDR3 nucleotides are TGCGCCAGCAGCCAGGGCCCGCGCCGGGGTGCCGGGGAGCTGTTTTTT.

The J gene is TRBJ1-1, the V gene TRBV30, with D possibly TRBD1 on 5 matching bases. Between the trimmed V and J ends, which lost 0 bases and 0 bases, there was a span of 11 bases. Germline CDR1 GTSNPN, CDR2 SVGIG (reference sequence). The CDR3 length is 15 residues. The CDR3 DNA sequence: TGTGCCTGGAGTGTACGGGGGATGTTGAACACTGAAGCTTTCTTT. It yields the protein CAWSVRGMLNTEAFF.

The chain links TRBV15 to TRBJ1-2, with a tentative D call TRBD1 (5 bases). Trimming stripped 6 bases from V and 4 bases from J, with 6 bases between. The germline V gene encodes CDR1 LNHNV and CDR2 YYDKDF (reference sequence). This CDR3 has 11 amino acids. CDR3 coding DNA: TGTGCCACCAGTGACAGCTATGGCTACACCTTC. The encoded protein is CATSDSYGYTF.